These 30 T cell receptor beta chains were all obtained from the same sample, sequenced in a study of CD8+ T cells in alopecia areata. TCR sequencing used cDNA made by reverse transcription of extracted RNA. The protocol was immunoSEQ multiplex PCR, while the TCRdb copy is restricted to in-frame clones and leaves out a portion. The sample holds about 100,000 clones, approximately 50% seen once. What was sequenced was NKG2D-low CD8+ T cells sorted from blood. The receptors here all came from a human donor with alopecia areata.

V usage is TRBV5-1 and J usage is TRBJ2-1; a weak D match, TRBD2 (5 bases). The CDR3 length is 17 residues. With 4 bases removed from V and 1 base from J, the gap between germline ends came to 18 bases. In germline, CDR1 is SGHRS, CDR2 YFSETQ. CDR3 sequence reads: CASSHRPFPGSYNEQFF. The CDR3 nucleotides are TGCGCCAGCAGCCACCGGCCTTTCCCGGGGTCCTACAATGAGCAGTTCTTC. The full variable domain, rest sourced from reference TRBV5-1 and TRBJ2-1, is KAGVTQTPRYLIKTRGQQVTLSCSPISGHRSVSWYQQTPGQGLQFLFEYFSETQRNKGNFPGRFSGRQFSNSRSEMNVSTLELGDSALYLCASSHRPFPGSYNEQFFGPGTRLTVL.

This clone turned up a few times. The chain couples TRBV2 to TRBJ2-5, with D possibly matching TRBD2 (5 bases). The V end lost 4 bases, the J end lost 0 bases, and 18 bases lay between the germline ends. The CDR3 runs 17 residues. Germline CDR1 reads SNHLY; CDR2 reads FYNNEI. This CDR3 reads CASSGNSWRTYQETQYF. CDR3 nucleotides: TGTGCCAGCAGTGGCAACTCGTGGCGGACTTACCAAGAGACCCAGTACTTC.

The chain links TRBV10-2 to TRBJ2-7; D is unresolved. This CDR3 spans 13 amino acids. With 8 bases removed from V and 0 bases from J, the gap between germline ends came to 11 bases. Germline CDR1 reads WSHSY; CDR2 reads SAAADI. The CDR3 is CASGPGPSYEQYF. The CDR3 DNA reads TGCGCCAGCGGCCCAGGCCCCTCCTACGAGCAGTACTTC.

In its sample, this clone was seen a few times. The rearrangement uses TRBV28 and TRBJ2-7, with D tentatively TRBD2 (6 bases). Germline CDR1 and CDR2: MDHEN and SYDVKM. CDR3 size: 15 residues. The ends were cut back, 6 bases at V and 2 bases at J, with 17 bases in the middle. The CDR3 DNA follows: TGTGCCAGCAGCCCCATAGCGGAGAATACCTACGAGCAGTACTTC. Protein product: CASSPIAENTYEQYF.

J is TRBJ2-3 and V is TRBV7-9; TRBD2 is a possible D gene (5 bases). The CDR3 sequence is 16 residues long. V gave up 6 bases and J gave up 2 bases, with 18 bases separating them. In germline, CDR1 is SEHNR, CDR2 FQNEAQ (reference sequence). CDR3 nucleotides: TGTGCCAGCAGGGGCCTCGGAGCGGACCACACAGATACGCAGTATTTT. Translated: CASRGLGADHTDTQYF.

The V and J genes are TRBV7-6 and TRBJ1-2; D is undetermined. Trimming removed 5 bases at V and 3 bases at J, with 16 bases between. The CDR3 extends over 15 amino acids. Germline CDR1 is SGHVS and CDR2 is FNYEAQ. CDR3 sequence reads: CASSPVGRQYYGYTF. As DNA, the CDR3 is TGTGCCAGCAGCCCCGTCGGCAGGCAATACTATGGCTACACCTTC.

The rearrangement joins TRBV2 to TRBJ2-1; TRBD2 might be the D (6 bases). Trimming removed 2 bases from V and 0 bases from J, with 11 bases in between. Germline lookup yields CDR1 SNHLY and CDR2 FYNNEI. The CDR3 consists of 16 residues. The CDR3, as DNA: TGTGCCAGCAGTGAATGGGCGGGAAGCTCCTACAATGAGCAGTTCTTC. This gives the protein CASSEWAGSSYNEQFF.

The CDR3 coding sequence is TGCAGCGTTGCAGGGGGTGAACACTACGAGCAGTACTTC. It specifies CSVAGGEHYEQYF. The chain carries TRBV29-1 and TRBJ2-7, with TRBD1 matching over 7 bases. Losses at the gene ends were 4 bases for V and 3 bases for J; bases not matched to a gene: 6. The CDR3 runs 13 residues. Germline V lookup: CDR1 SQVTM, CDR2 ANQGSEA.

CDR3 sequence: CSVEGPPNYGYTF. CDR3 DNA: TGCAGCGTTGAGGGGCCACCGAACTATGGCTACACCTTC. The chain carries TRBV29-1 and TRBJ1-2, with a weak D call TRBD1 (5 bases). CDR1 and CDR2 from the germline V gene are SQVTM and ANQGSEA. Between the trimmed V and J ends, which lost 3 bases and 2 bases, there was a span of 10 bases. This CDR3 spans 13 amino acids.

The chain joins TRBV29-1 to TRBJ2-3; 9 bases match TRBD2. Looked up from germline, CDR1 is SQVTM and CDR2 is ANQGSEA. This CDR3 has 16 residues. J gave up 4 bases and V 6 bases, and 14 bases lay outside the gene matches. Here the CDR3 reads CSVTGGTSRPADTQYF. The CDR3 DNA reads as TGCAGCGTCACCGGGGGGACTAGCCGGCCGGCAGATACGCAGTATTTT.

The chain carries TRBV7-9 and TRBJ2-7, with D tentatively TRBD1 (5 bases). Germline V CDR1 and CDR2: SEHNR, FQNEAQ (reference sequence). This CDR3 contains 15 residues. The V and J ends lost 4 bases and 0 bases respectively, with 13 bases between them. The CDR3 region is CASSWGGLNSYEQYF. DNA for the CDR3: TGTGCCAGCAGCTGGGGCGGTCTCAACTCCTACGAGCAGTACTTC. Looking up the rest from reference TRBV7-9 and TRBJ2-7 gives the full variable domain: DTGVSQNPRHKITKRGQNVTFRCDPISEHNRLYWYRQTLGQGPEFLTYFQNEAQLEKSRLLSDRFSAERPKGSFSTLEIQRTEQGDSAMYLCASSWGGLNSYEQYFGPGTRLTVT.

Of note for this clone: Compared with germline, one end of the junction differs, possibly owing to a read error. The chain couples TRBV19 to TRBJ2-7; maybe TRBD2 (5 bases). The CDR3 extends over 14 amino acids. Per the germline V gene, CDR1 is LNHDA and CDR2 is SQIVND (reference sequence). The CDR3 region has the DNA TGTGCCAGTAGTATAGTCACGGACTCCGACGAGCAGTACTTC. It is translated as CASSIVTDSDEQYF.

This chain links TRBV9 with TRBJ1-2, with 9 bases that match TRBD1. This CDR3 spans 15 amino acids. V lost 9 bases to trimming and J lost 4 bases; unmatched junction nucleotides: 13. CDR1 and CDR2 from the germline V gene are SGDLS and YYNGEE. DNA for the CDR3: TGTGCCAAGCGGGACAGGGTAAATTTGGGCTATGGCTACACCTTC. Encoded protein: CAKRDRVNLGYGYTF.

The CDR3 here is CASSLGLGPYEQYF. As DNA, the CDR3 is TGTGCCAGCAGCTTGGGACTCGGTCCCTACGAGCAGTACTTC. The gene calls are TRBV7-8 and TRBJ2-7; D may be TRBD2 (6 bases). The CDR3 covers 14 residues. V was cut by 3 bases and J by 2 bases, with 11 bases left in between. Germline CDR1 and CDR2: SGHVS and FQNEAQ.

The V and J genes are TRBV4-1 and TRBJ2-7; the D gene is possibly TRBD2 (6 bases). Deletions cut 0 bases from V and 2 bases from J, with 11 bases between. Germline V lookup: CDR1 MGHRA, CDR2 YSYEKL. The CDR3 contains 15 residues. Here the CDR3 DNA reads TGCGCCAGCAGCCAAGATAAACGGGGGACCTACGAGCAGTACTTC. This translates into CASSQDKRGTYEQYF.

The chain carries TRBV15 and TRBJ2-5; 11 bases are a match to TRBD2. The CDR3 extends over 13 amino acids. Germline V gene sequence: CDR1 LNHNV, CDR2 YYDKDF (reference sequence). V shed 8 bases and J 3 bases; nucleotides not matched to a gene: 2. In DNA form, the CDR3 reads TGTGCCACCCAGGGACTAGCGGAAGAGACCCAGTACTTC. Its translation: CATQGLAEETQYF.

This chain connects TRBV7-2 to TRBJ2-1, with TRBD2 identical over 7 bases. The CDR3 has 15 amino acids. Germline CDR1 reads SGHTA; CDR2 reads FQGNSA. The V gene end was trimmed by 6 bases and the J gene end by 4 bases; junction bases not matched to a gene: 9. The chain's CDR3 is CASSGRAVVYNEQFF. The CDR3 nucleotides are TGTGCCAGCAGTGGGAGGGCCGTTGTTTACAATGAGCAGTTCTTC.

The chain has TRBV9 and TRBJ2-3; 9 nucleotides align to TRBD2. There are 15 residues in the CDR3. The J segment lost 0 bases and the V segment lost 5 bases, leaving 4 bases of the junction unmatched. Germline CDR1 reads SGDLS; CDR2 reads YYNGEE. For the CDR3, the DNA is TGTGCCAGCAGGGCAACTAGCGGGAGCACAGATACGCAGTATTTT. It encodes CASRATSGSTDTQYF.

This clone was detected a few times. The gene calls are TRBV6-5 and TRBJ1-5; 8 bases fit TRBD1. The junction had 4 bases not matched to a gene; V was cut back by 5 bases and J by 4 bases. The CDR3 consists of 14 residues. CDR1 is MNHEY, CDR2 SVGAGI, per germline. The CDR3 nucleotides are TGTGCCAGCAGTAGCGGGACAGGTAATCAGCCCCAGCATTTT. Protein: CASSSGTGNQPQHF.

CDR3 amino acids: CASSDFTSGGELFF. The DNA for the CDR3 is TGTGCCAGCAGTGATTTTACCTCGGGCGGGGAGCTGTTTTTT. This chain links TRBV2 with TRBJ2-2; D unresolved. V lost 3 bases and J lost 7, with 12 bases in between. CDR3 size: 14 residues. CDR1 SNHLY and CDR2 FYNNEI come from the germline V gene.

The chain uses TRBV28 and TRBJ2-5; 10 nucleotides agree with TRBD2. Germline V CDR1 and CDR2: MDHEN, SYDVKM. The V gene end was trimmed by 5 bases and the J gene end by 4 bases; junction bases not matched to a gene: 10. The CDR3 totals 16 residues. The CDR3 coding sequence is TGTGCCAGCAGTGTCCTAGCGGGAGACAATGTAGAGACCCAGTACTTC. Translating it yields CASSVLAGDNVETQYF.

This chain links TRBV28 with TRBJ2-7; D is unclear. Between the trimmed V and J ends, which lost 10 bases and 6 bases, there was a span of 19 bases. This CDR3 has 13 residues. CDR1 and CDR2 (germline): MDHEN, SYDVKM. The DNA of the CDR3 is TGTGCCACCCAGGATCCCGTGGGTGGCGAGCAGTACTTC. This translates into CATQDPVGGEQYF.

This clone was recorded at least ten times. CDR3 DNA sequence: TGTGCCAGTAGTATACCCAGGGCGGAGACCCAGTACTTC. It is translated as CASSIPRAETQYF. The rearrangement joins TRBV19 to TRBJ2-5, with a possible D match to TRBD1 (5 bases). Germline V gene lookup returns CDR1 LNHDA and CDR2 SQIVND (reference sequence). The CDR3 runs to 13 residues. V was trimmed by 2 bases and J by 5 bases, leaving 9 bases between them.

The rearrangement uses TRBV9 and TRBJ2-3; D is unclear. The CDR3 consists of 16 residues. The ends were cut back, 0 bases at V and 1 base at J, with 12 bases in the middle. CDR1 is SGDLS and CDR2 is YYNGEE in the germline V gene. This CDR3 is CASSVGPYPRTDTQYF. The CDR3 coding sequence is TGTGCCAGCAGCGTAGGCCCCTACCCTCGCACAGATACGCAGTATTTT.

The sample holds a few counts of this clone. The chain combines TRBV7-8 with TRBJ2-2, with D hard to call. The CDR3 consists of 10 residues. Trimming left V 5 bases short and J 5 bases short, with 0 bases between. From germline, CDR1 is SGHVS and CDR2 FQNEAQ. DNA of the CDR3: TGTGCCAGCAGCACCGGGGAGCTGTTTTTT. Its translation: CASSTGELFF. The full variable domain, completed using reference TRBV7-8 and TRBJ2-2, is GAGVSQSPRYKVAKRGQDVALRCDPISGHVSLFWYQQALGQGPEFLTYFQNEAQLDKSGLPSDRFFAERPEGSVSTLKIQRTQQEDSAVYLCASSTGELFFGEGSRLTVL.

V gene TRBV2 combines with J gene TRBJ2-7, with 11 nucleotides matching TRBD2. The ends lost 9 bases at V and 1 base at J; junction bases unmatched: 5. Looked up from germline, CDR1 is SNHLY and CDR2 is FYNNEI. The length of the CDR3 is 14 residues. CDR3 sequence: CASLTSGTSYEQYF. As DNA, the CDR3 is TGTGCCAGTTTGACTAGCGGGACTTCCTACGAGCAGTACTTC.

The rearrangement uses TRBV14 and TRBJ2-6; no definite D call. The CDR3 has 19 residues. The germline V and J ends were trimmed by 3 bases and 0 bases, with 18 bases remaining between them. Germline V gene data show CDR1 as SGHDN and CDR2 as FVKESK. The CDR3 is CASSHSSAGFRSGANVLTF. The CDR3 DNA is TGTGCCAGCAGCCACAGTTCGGCAGGTTTCCGCTCTGGGGCCAACGTCCTGACTTTC.

Only one count was recorded for this clone. The J gene is TRBJ1-2, the V gene TRBV27; D unclear. V dropped 6 bases and J dropped 3 bases, with 5 bases sitting between them. Germline V gene sequence: CDR1 MNHEY, CDR2 SMNVEV (reference sequence). The length of the CDR3 is 11 residues. In DNA form, the CDR3 reads TGTGCCAGCAGGGACTACTATGGCTACACCTTC. It codes for CASRDYYGYTF.

This chain links TRBV14 with TRBJ2-5, with TRBD2 as a possible D gene (6 bases). The CDR3 has 14 residues. Germline V lookup: CDR1 SGHDN, CDR2 FVKESK. V gave up 4 bases and J gave up 4 bases, with 13 bases separating them. CDR3 in amino acids: CASSRFETRETQYF. The DNA of the CDR3 is TGTGCCAGCAGCCGGTTTGAGACTAGAGAGACCCAGTACTTC.

V usage is TRBV19 and J usage is TRBJ1-5, with D unclear. With 4 bases removed from V and 7 bases from J, the gap between germline ends came to 2 bases. Germline V gene sequence: CDR1 LNHDA, CDR2 SQIVND (reference sequence). The length of the CDR3 is 10 residues. The DNA of the CDR3 is TGTGCCAGTAGTAGCCAGCCCCAGCATTTT. This sequence encodes CASSSQPQHF.